Listed here are 17 T cell receptor beta chains from one sample, sequenced in a study of T cell responses to AZD1222 COVID-19 vaccine. Generated by immunoSEQ multiplex PCR, the TCRdb table keeps only in-frame clones and is missing some. The sample records roughly 90,000 clones, about 86% being singletons. The sample in question was peripheral blood, obtained on day 0 of AZD1222 vaccination. All receptors derive from an adult in good health.

The rearrangement links TRBV11-3 to TRBJ2-1, with 7 bases lining up with TRBD1. Per germline, CDR1 SGHNT and CDR2 YENEEA. This CDR3 contains 12 residues. V gave up 5 bases and J gave up 8 bases; unmatched junction bases: 3. The CDR3 nucleotides are TGTGCCAGCAGCCAGCAGGGGGATGAGCAGTTCTTC. It specifies CASSQQGDEQFF.

V is TRBV6-6 and J is TRBJ2-5, with D maybe TRBD1 (5 bases). From germline, CDR1 is MNHNY and CDR2 SVGAGI (reference sequence). This CDR3 is 15 amino acids long. V was pared by 2 bases and J by 5 bases, with 15 bases between. The CDR3 DNA is TGTGCCAGCAGTTACGGCCAGGGCTTCTTGGAGACCCAGTACTTC. Encoded protein: CASSYGQGFLETQYF.

This chain uses TRBV27 with TRBJ1-2; TRBD1 agrees at 7 bases. Germline trimming cut 2 bases from V and 2 bases from J; bases unmatched to any gene: 5. The CDR3 covers 15 residues. CDR1 is MNHEY and CDR2 is SMNVEV in the germline V gene (reference sequence). CDR3 bases: TGTGCCAGCAGTTTAAGGGGACAGTCCAACTATGGCTACACCTTC. This translates into CASSLRGQSNYGYTF.

The chain couples TRBV5-1 to TRBJ1-1, with D unresolved. Trimming pared 0 bases from V and 1 base from J, leaving 7 bases between. Germline CDR1 reads SGHRS; CDR2 reads YFSETQ. The CDR3 contains 14 residues. CDR3 bases: TGCGCCAGCAGCTTGGTGGGAAAGAACACTGAAGCTTTCTTT. This gives the protein CASSLVGKNTEAFF. Full variable domain (missing parts from reference TRBV5-1 and TRBJ1-1): KAGVTQTPRYLIKTRGQQVTLSCSPISGHRSVSWYQQTPGQGLQFLFEYFSETQRNKGNFPGRFSGRQFSNSRSEMNVSTLELGDSALYLCASSLVGKNTEAFFGQGTRLTVV.

The CDR3 nucleotides read TGTGCCAGTAGGTATCCGGCAGGGTGGGACACTGAAGCTTTCTTT. This translates into CASRYPAGWDTEAFF. The rearrangement joins TRBV19 to TRBJ1-1, with D perhaps matching TRBD1 (5 bases). V lost 6 bases, J lost 3 bases, and 17 bases lay in between. This CDR3 has 15 amino acids. Germline V gene lookup returns CDR1 LNHDA and CDR2 SQIVND (reference sequence).

The chain links TRBV6-5 to TRBJ2-1, with 8 bases aligning to TRBD2. There are 12 residues in the CDR3. CDR1 is MNHEY, CDR2 SVGAGI, per germline. Losses at the gene ends were 6 bases for V and 9 bases for J; bases not matched to a gene: 4. This CDR3 is CASSQGTSEQFF. CDR3 DNA: TGTGCCAGCAGCCAGGGGACTAGTGAGCAGTTCTTC.

The chain couples TRBV7-2 to TRBJ1-3; D call uncertain. Trimming left V 3 bases short and J 1 base short, with 7 bases between. CDR3 size: 14 residues. CDR1 SGHTA and CDR2 FQGNSA come from the germline V gene. CDR3 in DNA: TGTGCCAGCAGCTTCCTGGTGTCTGGAAACACCATATATTTT. This gives the protein CASSFLVSGNTIYF.

This clone is a singleton in its sample. This chain connects TRBV7-3 to TRBJ1-2; TRBD1 matches at 11 bases. The CDR3 consists of 14 residues. In germline, CDR1 is SGHTA, CDR2 FQGTGA. Unmatched junction bases numbered 5, after V lost 5 bases and J lost 6 bases. CDR3 sequence reads: CASSPGQGVHGYTF. CDR3 coding DNA: TGTGCCAGCAGCCCGGGACAGGGGGTCCATGGCTACACCTTC.

V and J are TRBV2 and TRBJ1-2, with a weak D call TRBD1 (5 bases). The CDR3 length is 12 residues. Deletions cut 6 bases from V and 8 bases from J, with 13 bases between. The germline CDR1 and CDR2 sequences are SNHLY and FYNNEI. DNA of the CDR3: TGTGCCAGCAGGGGGCGCGGTATAGGCTACACCTTC. This codes for CASRGRGIGYTF.

This chain joins TRBV7-9 and TRBJ1-1; TRBD1 matches 7 bases. The CDR3 is 14 amino acids. The germline V gene has CDR1 SEHNR and CDR2 FQNEAQ (reference sequence). The V gene end was trimmed by 1 base and the J gene end by 5 bases; junction bases not matched to a gene: 4. As DNA, the CDR3 is TGTGCCAGCAGCTTAGGACAGGGTGATACTGAAGCTTTCTTT. Protein: CASSLGQGDTEAFF.

The chain employs TRBV14 and TRBJ2-1; 10 bases are shared with TRBD2. In germline, CDR1 is SGHDN, CDR2 FVKESK. The CDR3 has 19 amino acids. The V and J ends lost 1 base and 7 bases, in that order; junction bases with no gene match: 16. This CDR3 is CASSQGWTWASGSFNEQFF. The CDR3 DNA follows: TGTGCCAGCAGCCAAGGGTGGACTTGGGCTAGCGGGAGTTTTAATGAGCAGTTCTTC.

V and J are TRBV5-4 and TRBJ2-5; 9 bases line up with TRBD2. CDR3 length equals 16 residues. V shed 4 bases and J 2 bases; nucleotides not matched to a gene: 9. Germline CDR1 SGHNT, CDR2 YYREEE (reference sequence). This CDR3 reads CASSTNSGRPQETQYF. In nucleotides, the CDR3 is TGTGCCAGCAGCACCAATAGCGGGAGACCACAAGAGACCCAGTACTTC.

This clone was counted once. This sequence joins TRBV10-1 and TRBJ1-1; D is unresolved. CDR3 length equals 15 residues. V gave up 0 bases and J gave up 5 bases, with 13 bases separating them. Per germline, CDR1 WNHNN and CDR2 SYGVQD (reference sequence). In DNA, the CDR3 is TGCGCCAGCAGTGAGTCGTCCGCTACCGGTACTGAAGCTTTCTTT. This sequence encodes CASSESSATGTEAFF.

CDR3 in DNA: TGTGCCAGCAGTGAGGGTGGGGGGATAGCCGAGCAGTACTTC. As protein: CASSEGGGIAEQYF. This chain uses TRBV25-1 with TRBJ2-7, with a weak D call TRBD2 (6 bases). In germline, CDR1 is MGHDK, CDR2 SYGVNS. Trimming took 3 bases from V and 6 from J, leaving 15 bases between them. The CDR3 contains 14 residues.

The V gene is TRBV15, the J gene TRBJ2-2; D remains unclear. V shed 1 base and J shed 1 base, with 7 bases lying between them. This CDR3 region has 15 residues. In germline, CDR1 is LNHNV, CDR2 YYDKDF (reference sequence). CDR3 nucleotide sequence: TGTGCCACCAGCAGAGGCGCAGTGAACACCGGGGAGCTGTTTTTT. It encodes CATSRGAVNTGELFF.

The gene calls are TRBV6-2 or TRBV6-3 and TRBJ1-6, with no clear D. V dropped 2 bases and J dropped 7 bases, with 9 bases sitting between them. The germline gives CDR1 MNHEY, CDR2 SVGEGT. CDR3 length: 14 residues. CDR3 sequence (DNA): TGTGCCAGCAGTTACGGGCCCCCAAATTCACCCCTCCACTTT. Translation gives CASSYGPPNSPLHF.

The J gene is TRBJ1-2, the V gene TRBV12-3 or TRBV12-4; TRBD1 is a possible D gene (5 bases). Trimming left V 7 bases short and J 5 bases short, with 14 bases between. The CDR3 sequence is 13 residues long. CDR3 protein: CASTRTSLYGYTF. The DNA for the CDR3 is TGTGCCAGCACCCGGACAAGTTTATATGGCTACACCTTC.